A single sample gave rise to the 10 T cell receptor beta chains below, sequenced in a study of chemoradiotherapy in HPV16-positive cancers (dated by TCRdb to between 2021 and 2024). Libraries came from the immunoSEQ multiplex PCR assay. TCRdb provides this immuneACCESS table in a form limited to in-frame rearrangements. Some clones are lacking; in checked studies, under half of them reflect an unresolved V gene, and why the rest are absent is not known. Within this sample are tens of thousands of clones, with 86% of them counted one time only. The ten largest clones capture 2% to 2.5% of the sample. This specimen consisted of blood, obtained from a patient who underwent chemoradiotherapy. These receptors all come from a human donor with HPV-associated anogenital cancer.

The rearrangement uses TRBV11-2 and TRBJ1-3; tentative D call: TRBD1 (5 bases). V lost 4 bases and J lost 4, with 14 bases in between. The CDR3 is 15 residues long. Germline CDR1 and CDR2: SGHAT and FQNNGV. CDR3: CASSSLRDRGNTIYF. The CDR3 DNA follows: TGTGCCAGCAGCTCTCTCCGGGACCGGGGAAACACCATATATTTT. Using reference TRBV11-2 and TRBJ1-3 for the parts outside the CDR3, the full variable domain is EAGVAQSPRYKIIEKRQSVAFWCNPISGHATLYWYQQILGQGPKLLIQFQNNGVVDDSQLPKDRFSAERLKGVDSTLKIQPAKLEDSAVYLCASSSLRDRGNTIYFGEGSWLTVV.

The chain recombines TRBV14 with TRBJ1-2; TRBD1 might be the D (6 bases). V lost 0 bases, J lost 6 bases, and 14 bases lay in between. From germline, CDR1 is SGHDN and CDR2 FVKESK. This CDR3 spans 15 amino acids. The CDR3 is CASSQDGHRVDGYTF. The CDR3 coding sequence is TGTGCCAGCAGCCAAGATGGTCACAGGGTCGATGGCTACACCTTC.

The CDR3 region has the DNA TGTGCCAGCAGCGTAGACGGTCTAGCGGACAATGAGCAGTTCTTC. Its translation: CASSVDGLADNEQFF. The chain joins TRBV9 to TRBJ2-1; TRBD2 matches at 7 bases. The CDR3 length is 15 residues. V was pared by 0 bases and J by 5 bases, with 5 bases of the junction left unmatched. Germline-derived CDR1 and CDR2 are SGDLS and YYNGEE.

The chain joins TRBV5-1 to TRBJ1-2; no definite D call. V was clipped by 0 bases and J by 3 bases, with 12 bases between them. This CDR3 spans 15 amino acids. CDR1 and CDR2 (germline): SGHRS, YFSETQ. The CDR3 DNA reads as TGCGCCAGCAGCTTGGGGAGTAGAATTGACTATGGCTACACCTTC. Translating it yields CASSLGSRIDYGYTF.

The sample holds one count of this clone. The rearrangement joins TRBV4-3 to TRBJ1-1; D may be TRBD1 (6 bases). V was trimmed by 0 bases and J by 4 bases, leaving 9 bases between them. There are 14 residues in the CDR3. Per germline, CDR1 LGHNA and CDR2 YSLEER. CDR3 amino acids: CASSQDRGSTEAFF. The CDR3 coding sequence is TGCGCCAGCAGCCAAGATAGGGGGAGCACTGAAGCTTTCTTT.

The chain has TRBV7-7 and TRBJ1-2, with 9 bases lining up with TRBD1. CDR3 length: 15 residues. The germline V gene has CDR1 SSHAT and CDR2 FNYEAQ (reference sequence). The V segment lost 2 bases and the J segment 7 bases; nucleotides outside the gene matches: 8. Here the CDR3 reads CASSLRDRAIGGYTF. DNA of the CDR3: TGTGCCAGCAGCTTACGGGACAGGGCGATCGGTGGCTACACCTTC.

The rearrangement uses TRBV29-1 and TRBJ2-1, with 10 bases that match TRBD2. The trim removed 0 bases at V and 2 bases at J, leaving 13 bases unmatched. The V gene's germline CDR1 is SQVTM and CDR2 ANQGSEA. This CDR3 has 19 residues. CDR3 protein: CSVEDRISGGPKPYNEQFF. The CDR3 DNA is TGCAGCGTTGAAGACCGAATTAGCGGGGGGCCGAAGCCCTACAATGAGCAGTTCTTC.

The J gene is TRBJ2-7, the V gene TRBV28; D assignment may be TRBD1 or TRBD2 (6 bases each). There are 15 residues in the CDR3. Trimming cost V 2 bases and J 7 bases, with 18 bases left between them. Germline-derived CDR1 and CDR2 are MDHEN and SYDVKM. The CDR3 sequence is CASSLIFPGAGEQYF. DNA for the CDR3: TGTGCCAGCAGTTTAATTTTTCCGGGGGCGGGGGAGCAGTACTTC.

This CDR3 is CASSLLQGQPQHF. Written as DNA, the CDR3 is TGTGCCAGCAGCCTCCTACAGGGGCAGCCCCAGCATTTT. The chain uses TRBV14 and TRBJ1-5; 7 bases fit TRBD1. CDR3 length: 13 amino acids. Germline V lookup: CDR1 SGHDN, CDR2 FVKESK. Unmatched junction bases numbered 4, after V lost 4 bases and J lost 7 bases.

This clone is a singleton in its sample. This chain connects TRBV5-8 to TRBJ2-3; TRBD2 matches 15 bases. J was trimmed by 2 bases and V by 0 bases; bases with no gene match: 4. The CDR3 consists of 18 residues. CDR1 is SGHTS, CDR2 YDEGEE, per germline. The CDR3, as DNA: TGTGCCAGCAGCTTGGGGACTAGCGGGGGGGGATACACAGATACGCAGTATTTT. It yields the protein CASSLGTSGGGYTDTQYF. The whole variable domain, filled in from reference TRBV5-8 and TRBJ2-3, reads EAGVTQSPTHLIKTRGQQATLRCSPISGHTSVYWYQQALGLGLQFLLWYDEGEERNRGNFPPRFSGRQFPNYSSELNVNALELEDSALYLCASSLGTSGGGYTDTQYFGPGTRLTVL.